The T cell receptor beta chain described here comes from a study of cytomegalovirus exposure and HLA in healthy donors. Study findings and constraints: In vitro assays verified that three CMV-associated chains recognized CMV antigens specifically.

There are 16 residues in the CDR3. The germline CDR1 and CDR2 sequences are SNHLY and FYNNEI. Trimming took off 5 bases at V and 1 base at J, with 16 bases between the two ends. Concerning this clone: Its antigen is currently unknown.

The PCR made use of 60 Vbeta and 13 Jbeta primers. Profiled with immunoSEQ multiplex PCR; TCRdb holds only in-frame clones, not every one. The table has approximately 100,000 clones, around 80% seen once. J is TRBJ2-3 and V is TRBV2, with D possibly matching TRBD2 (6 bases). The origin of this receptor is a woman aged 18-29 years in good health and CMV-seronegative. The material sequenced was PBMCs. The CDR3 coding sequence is TGTGCCAGCAGTCCCTTGACTAGTTCTGGCACAGATACGCAGTATTTT. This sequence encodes CASSPLTSSGTDTQYF.